This T cell receptor (beta chain) was sequenced during a study of blood T cell repertoires in COVID-19. CDR1 and CDR2 from the germline V gene are SGHNT and YYREEE (reference sequence). CDR3 length: 13 amino acids. V was trimmed by 3 bases and J by 5 bases, leaving 11 bases between them. Recruitment covered 20 to 25 US areas and drew participants whose ages spanned roughly 18 to 100 years. Generated by immunoSEQ multiplex PCR, the TCRdb table keeps only in-frame clones and is missing some. The sample has about 160,000 clones, about four fifths seen once. The sample taken for sequencing was PBMCs or T cells enriched from blood (not recorded which). This sequence originates from a woman aged 60-70 years who had recovered from COVID-19. J is TRBJ1-2 and V is TRBV5-4; possible D gene TRBD1, 6 bases. In nucleotides, the CDR3 is TGTGCCAGCAGCTCCACAGGGATTTATGGCTACACCTTC. Amino acid sequence: CASSSTGIYGYTF.